Following are 32 T cell receptor beta chains from one sample sequenced in a study of T cells in localized non-small cell lung cancer. Only in-frame clones appear in the TCRdb table, and some are missing; sequencing was by immunoSEQ multiplex PCR. Among about 9,000 clones listed, around 92% were seen once. The sequencing here drew on peripheral blood, taken before any cancer treatment. All receptors derive from a woman aged 35-75 years with stage I squamous cell lung carcinoma.

The J gene is TRBJ1-2, the V gene TRBV19, with D maybe TRBD1 (5 bases). The CDR3 loop spans 15 amino acids. V shed 3 bases and J shed 6 bases, with 17 bases lying between them. Germline V gene data show CDR1 as LNHDA and CDR2 as SQIVND (reference sequence). The CDR3 sequence: CASSMGDDRGDGYTF. The CDR3 DNA follows: TGTGCCAGTAGTATGGGGGACGACAGAGGGGATGGCTACACCTTC.

This chain uses TRBV5-1 with TRBJ2-5; D is tentatively TRBD1 or TRBD2 (5 bases each). V lost 0 bases and J 1 base, leaving 7 bases between the germline ends. This CDR3 region has 14 residues. The germline V gene has CDR1 SGHRS and CDR2 YFSETQ. The CDR3: CASSLAGRQETQYF. The CDR3 region has the DNA TGCGCCAGCAGCTTGGCGGGGCGCCAAGAGACCCAGTACTTC.

This clone was found once. One junction end disagrees with the germline gene, perhaps due to a read error. The genes are TRBV19 and TRBJ1-2; tentative D call: TRBD1 (5 bases). The CDR3 is 12 residues long. Germline values: CDR1 LNHDA, CDR2 SQIVND (reference sequence). CDR3 DNA: TGTGTCAGTAGTAGCCAGGGCTATGGCTACACCTTC. It codes for CVSSSQGYGYTF.

The V gene is TRBV6-5, the J gene TRBJ1-2; D is perhaps TRBD1 (5 bases). Between the trimmed V and J ends, which lost 0 bases and 4 bases, there was a span of 15 bases. The germline CDR1 and CDR2 sequences are MNHEY and SVGAGI. The CDR3 is made up of 16 amino acids. The CDR3 region has the DNA TGTGCCAGCAGTTACTCGAGTAGGGGCGGAGGCTATGGCTACACCTTC. Its translation is CASSYSSRGGGYGYTF.

The chain recombines TRBV18 with TRBJ2-5, with 9 bases aligning to TRBD1. J was trimmed by 5 bases and V by 3 bases; bases with no gene match: 7. The CDR3 runs 15 residues. The germline gives CDR1 KGHSH, CDR2 LQKENI. The CDR3 here is CASSPGQGFLETQYF. Written as DNA, the CDR3 is TGTGCCAGCTCACCGGGACAGGGATTTTTGGAGACCCAGTACTTC. Supplemented by reference TRBV18 and TRBJ2-5, the full variable domain reads NAGVMQNPRHLVRRRGQEARLRCSPMKGHSHVYWYRQLPEEGLKFMVYLQKENIIDESGMPKERFSAEFPKEGPSILRIQQVVRGDSAAYFCASSPGQGFLETQYFGPGTRLLVL.

V usage is TRBV29-1 and J usage is TRBJ1-1; 10 bases fit TRBD1. Germline V gene lookup returns CDR1 SQVTM and CDR2 ANQGSEA. The CDR3 extends over 13 amino acids. With V trimmed by 6 bases and J by 4 bases, 5 bases remained unmatched. CDR3 loop: CSVTRTGGTEAFF. CDR3 coding DNA: TGCAGCGTCACACGGACAGGGGGCACTGAAGCTTTCTTT.

The chain has TRBV12-5 and TRBJ2-3; TRBD1 is a possible D gene (5 bases). There are 14 residues in the CDR3. CDR1 is LGHNT, CDR2 FRNRAP, per germline. V was cut by 3 bases and J by 4 bases, with 11 bases left in between. The CDR3 bases are TGTGCTAGTGGTTTAGGTACAGGCGCAGATACGCAGTATTTT. This gives the protein CASGLGTGADTQYF.

V is TRBV4-1 and J is TRBJ2-5; no clear D gene. V dropped 3 bases and J dropped 1 base, with 9 bases sitting between them. The CDR3 has 14 residues. The germline CDR1 and CDR2 sequences are MGHRA and YSYEKL. The CDR3 sequence: CASSHGVSQETQYF. CDR3 coding DNA: TGCGCCAGCAGCCACGGAGTTAGCCAAGAGACCCAGTACTTC.

The genes are TRBV5-1 and TRBJ2-2; no clear D gene. CDR3 size: 12 residues. The germline gives CDR1 SGHRS, CDR2 YFSETQ. V shed 3 bases and J shed 9 bases, with 9 bases lying between them. The CDR3 is CASSWGPWELFF. CDR3 coding DNA: TGCGCCAGCAGCTGGGGTCCTTGGGAGCTGTTTTTT.

The chain has TRBV6-4 and TRBJ1-2; D call uncertain. The CDR3 runs 13 residues. The ends were cut back, 0 bases at V and 8 bases at J, with 10 bases in the middle. Germline loops: CDR1 MRHNA, CDR2 SNTAGT. Here the CDR3 reads CASSDSYSGGYTF. As DNA, the CDR3 is TGTGCCAGCAGTGACTCGTACAGTGGAGGCTACACCTTC.

This clone was seen a single time. The chain has TRBV30 and TRBJ2-2, with D unclear. Germline CDR1 and CDR2: GTSNPN and SVGIG (reference sequence). Trimming stripped 0 bases from V and 6 bases from J, with 5 bases between. This CDR3 comprises 12 residues. CDR3 protein: CAWSVGAGELFF. The CDR3, as DNA: TGTGCCTGGAGTGTAGGCGCCGGGGAGCTGTTTTTT.

The V and J genes are TRBV7-2 and TRBJ2-3; 8 bases map to TRBD1. Trimming at V came to 2 bases and at J to 3 bases, leaving 7 bases not matched to a gene. Germline CDR1 reads SGHTA; CDR2 reads FQGNSA. The CDR3 has 16 amino acids. The CDR3, as DNA: TGTGCCAGCAGCTTAACGATGGACAGGGCTACAGATACGCAGTATTTT. The encoded protein is CASSLTMDRATDTQYF.

This chain connects TRBV7-9 to TRBJ1-6; D is unclear. Germline CDR1 SEHNR, CDR2 FQNEAQ (reference sequence). With 3 bases removed from V and 7 bases from J, the gap between germline ends came to 13 bases. This CDR3 is built from 15 residues. Here the CDR3 reads CASSLKRIENSPLHF. In DNA, the CDR3 is TGTGCCAGCAGCTTGAAGAGGATAGAAAATTCACCCCTCCACTTT.

J is TRBJ1-6 and V is TRBV7-9, with 8 bases matching TRBD1. CDR3 length: 14 amino acids. After removal of 10 bases from V and 8 bases from J, the junction contained 10 bases not matched to a gene. The V gene's germline CDR1 is SEHNR and CDR2 FQNEAQ (reference sequence). The CDR3, as DNA: TGTGCCACCCGGACAGGGAGCTTGGATTCACCCCTCCACTTT. It translates to CATRTGSLDSPLHF.

The V and J genes are TRBV19 and TRBJ1-6; 7 bases fit TRBD1. CDR1 and CDR2 (germline): LNHDA, SQIVND (reference sequence). V shed 6 bases and J 7 bases; nucleotides not matched to a gene: 18. The CDR3 has 18 amino acids. CDR3 sequence reads: CASSPLARIGTANSPLHF. The DNA for the CDR3 is TGTGCCAGTAGCCCCTTGGCGAGGATAGGGACAGCCAATTCACCCCTCCACTTT.

As to this clone: Sequence at one end of the junction differs from germline and may be a read error. V and J are TRBV25-1 and TRBJ2-7; 7 positions agree with TRBD2. CDR1 is MGHDK and CDR2 is SYGVNS in the germline V gene. CDR3 length: 16 residues. CDR3 sequence (DNA): TGTGCCAGCGGTGATTTTCTCATGGGAGGGACCTACGAGCAGTACTTC. Amino acid sequence: CASGDFLMGGTYEQYF.

V is TRBV2 and J is TRBJ2-2; D is unclear. V lost 6 bases, J lost 1 base, and 9 bases lay in between. The CDR3 has 14 residues. Germline CDR1 SNHLY, CDR2 FYNNEI. CDR3 in DNA: TGTGCCAGCAGACCAAACAGGAACACCGGGGAGCTGTTTTTT. As protein: CASRPNRNTGELFF.

The chain uses TRBV5-1 and TRBJ2-7; possibly TRBD1 or TRBD2 for D (5 bases each). Germline CDR1 is SGHRS and CDR2 is YFSETQ. The CDR3 loop spans 15 amino acids. V lost 1 base and J lost 0, with 11 bases in between. CDR3 DNA sequence: TGCGCCAGCAGCTTGAACTGGGGACCCTCCTACGAGCAGTACTTC. This codes for CASSLNWGPSYEQYF.

This chain connects TRBV5-6 to TRBJ2-5; 7 bases align to TRBD1. There are 14 residues in the CDR3. Germline CDR1 and CDR2: SGHDT and YYEEEE. The V segment lost 3 bases and the J segment 4 bases; nucleotides outside the gene matches: 6. CDR3: CASSSFPGGETQYF. CDR3 bases: TGTGCCAGCAGCTCTTTTCCAGGGGGAGAGACCCAGTACTTC.

The DNA of the CDR3 is TGTGCCAGCAGCTCTGGAGGGAGACAGGCAACCTACGAGCAGTACTTC. It encodes CASSSGGRQATYEQYF. This chain joins TRBV11-2 and TRBJ2-7; D may match TRBD1 or TRBD2 (6 bases each). The germline V and J ends were trimmed by 4 bases and 2 bases, with 18 bases remaining between them. The V gene's germline CDR1 is SGHAT and CDR2 FQNNGV. The CDR3 extends over 16 amino acids.

The rearrangement uses TRBV30 and TRBJ2-5, with unresolved D. The V gene's germline CDR1 is GTSNPN and CDR2 SVGIG (reference sequence). Trimming took 8 bases from V and 2 from J, leaving 18 bases between them. The CDR3 is 14 residues long. The CDR3 sequence: CALTRNRIQETQYF. CDR3 nucleotides: TGTGCCCTGACCCGAAATCGAATTCAAGAGACCCAGTACTTC.

The chain carries TRBV19 and TRBJ1-3, with D tentatively TRBD1 (6 bases). CDR3 length: 15 amino acids. V lost 6 bases and J lost 0, with 12 bases in between. CDR1 LNHDA and CDR2 SQIVND come from the germline V gene (reference sequence). The CDR3: CASRPQGISGNTIYF. The CDR3 region has the DNA TGTGCCAGTAGACCACAGGGAATCTCTGGAAACACCATATATTTT.

CDR3 in DNA: TGTGCCAGCAGCCAATTCGAAAACACTGAAGCTTTCTTT. Amino acids: CASSQFENTEAFF. This chain connects TRBV14 to TRBJ1-1, with D uncertain. Germline V gene data show CDR1 as SGHDN and CDR2 as FVKESK. Trimming took 2 bases from V and 2 from J, leaving 6 bases between them. This CDR3 spans 13 amino acids.

J is TRBJ2-1 and V is TRBV29-1; D may be TRBD2 (6 bases). CDR1 is SQVTM and CDR2 is ANQGSEA in the germline V gene. This CDR3 is 14 amino acids long. Trimming pared 4 bases from V and 11 bases from J, leaving 21 bases between. The CDR3 reads CSVVGAVRGTQQFF. In DNA form, the CDR3 reads TGCAGCGTTGTTGGGGCAGTCCGGGGGACTCAGCAGTTCTTC.

The chain has TRBV19 and TRBJ2-3; D may correspond to TRBD1 or TRBD2 (5 bases each). The germline V and J ends were trimmed by 6 bases and 4 bases, with 17 bases remaining between them. The CDR3 is 15 residues long. CDR1 and CDR2 (germline): LNHDA, SQIVND (reference sequence). CDR3 coding DNA: TGTGCCAGTAGCCGGTCGTGGGGGTCGGCAGATACGCAGTATTTT. Translating it yields CASSRSWGSADTQYF.

This rearrangement joins TRBV4-1 to TRBJ2-7; D might be TRBD1 (6 bases). The CDR3 length is 17 residues. V lost 4 bases and J lost 2, with 21 bases in between. CDR1 is MGHRA and CDR2 is YSYEKL in the germline V gene. This CDR3 reads CASSPPLGGRIPYEQYF. CDR3 nucleotide sequence: TGCGCCAGCAGCCCTCCTCTAGGGGGAAGAATCCCCTACGAGCAGTACTTC.

The V and J genes are TRBV25-1 and TRBJ1-5; D call uncertain. This CDR3 region has 13 residues. The germline CDR1 and CDR2 sequences are MGHDK and SYGVNS. The germline V and J ends were trimmed by 4 bases and 4 bases, with 8 bases remaining between them. Written as DNA, the CDR3 is TGTGCCAGCAGTGGCGGAGGTAATCAGCCCCAGCATTTT. Its protein is CASSGGGNQPQHF.

The rearrangement uses TRBV18 and TRBJ1-2, with D unclear. V was clipped by 3 bases and J by 3 bases, with 11 bases between them. This CDR3 is built from 14 residues. Germline CDR1 and CDR2: KGHSH and LQKENI. The CDR3 region is CASSPPWTDYGYTF. The CDR3 DNA reads TGTGCCAGCTCACCTCCGTGGACGGACTATGGCTACACCTTC. The whole variable domain, remainder taken from reference TRBV18 and TRBJ1-2, is NAGVMQNPRHLVRRRGQEARLRCSPMKGHSHVYWYRQLPEEGLKFMVYLQKENIIDESGMPKERFSAEFPKEGPSILRIQQVVRGDSAAYFCASSPPWTDYGYTFGSGTRLTVV.

V usage is TRBV5-1 and J usage is TRBJ2-5, with D possibly called TRBD1 or TRBD2 (5 bases each). V was cut by 4 bases and J by 5 bases, with 18 bases left in between. Germline V CDR1 and CDR2: SGHRS, YFSETQ. This CDR3 has 15 residues. The CDR3 sequence: CASSQNQGGGETQYF. CDR3 in DNA: TGCGCCAGCAGCCAGAATCAGGGCGGCGGGGAGACCCAGTACTTC.

Here the CDR3 DNA reads TGTGCCAGCAGCTTCTGGGGGGGAGCAGATACGCAGTATTTT. Translating it yields CASSFWGGADTQYF. This chain uses TRBV7-2 with TRBJ2-3; 7 nucleotides agree with TRBD2. Germline V gene data show CDR1 as SGHTA and CDR2 as FQGNSA. The CDR3 loop spans 14 amino acids. Losses at the gene ends were 3 bases for V and 4 bases for J; bases not matched to a gene: 4.

The CDR3 DNA reads as TGCGCCAGCAGCTCCTACGGGACCGGGAACACTGAAGCTTTCTTT. This codes for CASSSYGTGNTEAFF. This sequence joins TRBV4-1 and TRBJ1-1, with D perhaps TRBD1 (5 bases). This CDR3 contains 15 residues. Germline assignment: CDR1 MGHRA and CDR2 YSYEKL. The V end was cut by 5 bases, the J end by 1 base, with 14 bases between.

The DNA for the CDR3 is TGTGCCAGCAGCCAGGGAAGAGGGAAGAGTGAAGCTTTCTTT. This translates into CASSQGRGKSEAFF. The J gene is TRBJ1-1, the V gene TRBV11-3; TRBD1 is a possible D gene (5 bases). This CDR3 region has 14 residues. Per the germline V gene, CDR1 is SGHNT and CDR2 is YENEEA. V shed 5 bases and J shed 7 bases, with 17 bases lying between them.